This TCR beta chain originates from a study of shared clonotypes between healthy human individuals (dated by TCRdb to about 2020). Regarding the research as a whole: A few men and a couple of women, aged 18 to 49 years, made up the cohort. For each donor, CD4 naive and CD4 memory were each given three plates, CD8 naive was given two plates, and CD8 memory was given one plate. Blood TCR repertoires of roughly 5 healthy adults were deeply sequenced to estimate repertoire size and the extent of clonotype sharing between individuals. Different laboratories and diverse techniques were used to prepare libraries and sequence TCR repertoires, to increase sequencing depth and limit assay-specific biases. Leukapheresis yielded between about 0.94 and 10 billion PBMCs per donor.

The donors were healthy, HIV-negative adults who had no recently reported acute infections or vaccinations. Only Caucasian adults living in Nashville, Tennessee, USA were represented among the donors. CD4+ T cells were enriched through magnetic negative selection, after which naive cells were positively selected on CD45RA and the remaining negative fraction served as the memory subset. Blood was obtained by leukapheresis, after which PBMCs were separated by Ficoll-Histopaque density gradient centrifugation and cryopreserved in liquid nitrogen vapor phase. Analytical flow cytometry was used to check the purity and quantity of each magnetically sorted T cell population. Each sorted fraction had its genomic DNA isolated and then quantified by UV absorbance on a Nanodrop 2000c. Using the deep immunoSEQ assay, multiplex PCR amplified TCR CDR3 regions from genomic DNA. Extracted genomic DNA from each cell subset was distributed evenly across all wells of several immunoSEQ 96-well plates, and each plate was treated as a replicate. For sorted subsets, each replicate PCR was loaded with approximately 0.2 ug genomic DNA, equivalent to 30,000 or so T cell genomes. Purified libraries were quantified with a Qubit 3.0 fluorometer, sized on a Bioanalyzer 2100, and re-quantified with the KAPA Library Quantification kit. Every immunoSEQ 96-well plate was sequenced on a dedicated single-read 150-cycle Illumina NextSeq 550 flow cell. From the authors' description of their analysis: Because the immunoSEQ output included only junctional sequences and no quality scores, the filtering could not be the same as the filtering used for full-length reads. Sequences were annotated with PyIR, a Python wrapper for IgBLAST v1.9, using IMGT germline references to assign V/J genes and CDR3. Reads were filtered out if the reads had weak V/J assignments (E-value above 1e-6), no CDR3, stop codons, out-of-frame junctions, or ambiguous translated residues. V3J clonotypes were defined by identical inferred V gene, J gene, and CDR3 amino acid sequence. The percentage overlap between two repertoires was calculated by dividing the number of shared unique clonotypes by the size of the smaller repertoire. Three approaches were used to assess repertoire richness: RTK rarefaction, the Chao1 estimator, and Recon v2.1 estimates of unobserved clonotypes. For all TCRbeta clonotypes obtained by the gDNA method from several donors, generation probabilities were computed with OLGA. As stored in TCRdb, this immuneACCESS dataset retains in-frame rearrangements with V and J assigned. A fraction of the clones does not appear; measured against another copy, unresolved V genes explain less than half of the discrepancy, and the remainder lacks a known reason. The DNA was the basis for D and trimming; V, J and clone size are from that table. This sample is represented by about 1.5 million clones; 98% of them were singletons. Approximately 0.44% of the sample belongs to the ten largest clones.

Concerning this clone itself: Its antigen is still unknown. No much larger clone exists at a distance of one base, and base qualities are not known.

The full study reports these points: Only blood was sampled, and tissue TCR repertoires likely differ from those in blood. Even with the large sequencing depth, rarefaction of the sorted-subset datasets indicated that sequencing was incomplete. When several donors were compared, the shared fraction of clonotypes was around 5% for naive CD4, more than 3% for naive CD8, more than 2% for memory CD4, and 0.4% for memory CD8. Naive subsets generally had larger estimated clonotype richness than memory subsets. Because the study included only a small number of donors, the genetic and exposure-history diversity represented was limited. Compared with non-shared clonotypes, clonotypes shared by all four sorted-subset donors had higher generation probabilities. Pairwise subsampling led to the expectation that sequencing depth would affect the degree of clonotype sharing among donors.

The clonotype was recovered from a man aged 30-40 years in good health. Sequencing was performed on naive CD4+ T cells sorted from blood. The cell subset or site label for this specimen denotes: CD45RA+ positively selected.

The CDR3 reads CASSSTGGTEAFF. The sequence in DNA is TGTGCCAGCAGTTCTACAGGGGGCACTGAAGCTTTCTTT. The rearrangement joined TRBV6-5 to TRBJ1-1, with TRBD1 matching 8 junction bases. Looking up the germline V gene yields CDR1 MNHEY and CDR2 SVGAGI. Trimming accounts for 4 bases at V and 4 bases at J, while the number of junction bases matched to no gene is 2. The CDR3 holds 13 amino acids from the cysteine to the phenylalanine. The kept DNA is CDR3 alone, 39 bases in frame from the first base.